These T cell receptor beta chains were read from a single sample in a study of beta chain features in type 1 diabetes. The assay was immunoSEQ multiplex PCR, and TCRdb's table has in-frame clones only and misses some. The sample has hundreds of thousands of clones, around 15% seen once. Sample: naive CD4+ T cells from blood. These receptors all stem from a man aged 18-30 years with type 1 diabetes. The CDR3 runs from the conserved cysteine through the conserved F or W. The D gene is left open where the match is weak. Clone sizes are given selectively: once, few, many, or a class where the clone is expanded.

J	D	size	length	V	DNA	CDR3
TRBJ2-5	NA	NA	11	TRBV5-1	TGCGCCAGCAGCTTGTTCGAGACCCAGTACTTC	CASSLFETQYF
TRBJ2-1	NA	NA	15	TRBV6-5	TGTGCCAGCAGTTACTCAACTACTCAGGCCAATGAGCAGTTCTTC	CASSYSTTQANEQFF
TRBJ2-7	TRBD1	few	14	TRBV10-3	TGTGCCATCAGTGATGGGACAGGGGCCTACGAGCAGTACTTC	CAISDGTGAYEQYF
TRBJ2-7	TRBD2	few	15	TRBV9	TGTGCCAGCAGCGTAGGGATAGCGGGAGCCTACGAGCAGTACTTC	CASSVGIAGAYEQYF
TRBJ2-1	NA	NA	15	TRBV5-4	TGTGCCAGCAGCTTGGCTCCCCGAATTGACAATGAGCAGTTCTTC	CASSLAPRIDNEQFF
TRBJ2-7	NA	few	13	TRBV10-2	TGCGCCAGCAGTAGTCAGCCTCCCTACGAGCAGTACTTC	CASSSQPPYEQYF
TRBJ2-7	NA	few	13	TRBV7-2	TGTGCCAGCAGCTTAGCGGAACGTTACGAGCAGTACTTC	CASSLAERYEQYF
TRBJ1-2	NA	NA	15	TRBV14	TGTGCCAGCAGCCAACTTGGAAGAGGGATGGATGGCTACACCTTC	CASSQLGRGMDGYTF
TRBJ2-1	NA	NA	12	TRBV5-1	TGCGCCAGCAGCTTGGCCAGTGAGACACAGTTCTTC	CASSLASETQFF
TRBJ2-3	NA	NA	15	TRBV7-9	TGTGCCAGCAGCTTAAGAACCGTTAACACAGATACGCAGTATTTT	CASSLRTVNTDTQYF
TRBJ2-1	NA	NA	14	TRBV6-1	TGTGCCAGCAGATCCGACAGGGAGGTGAATGAGCAGTTCTTC	CASRSDREVNEQFF
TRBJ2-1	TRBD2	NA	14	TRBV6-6	TGTGCCAGCAGTTACGAGGGAGGGGACAATGAGCAGTTCTTC	CASSYEGGDNEQFF
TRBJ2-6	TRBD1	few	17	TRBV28	TGTGCCAGCAGTTTTTGGGACAGGGGCTCTGGGGCCAACGTCCTGACTTTC	CASSFWDRGSGANVLTF
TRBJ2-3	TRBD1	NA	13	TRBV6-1	TGTGCCAGCGGGGGACAGCTAACAGATACGCAGTATTTT	CASGGQLTDTQYF
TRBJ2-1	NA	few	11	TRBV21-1	TGTGCCAGCAGCAAAAATGGCCCACCGTTCTTC	CASSKNGPPFF
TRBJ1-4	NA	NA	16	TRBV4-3	TGCGCCAGCAGCCAAGAAGTAGAACAGGGCTTATACAAACTGTTTTTT	CASSQEVEQGLYKLFF
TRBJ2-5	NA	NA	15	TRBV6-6	TGTGCCAGCAGTTACACACCGGGGAGGCAAGAGACCCAGTACTTC	CASSYTPGRQETQYF
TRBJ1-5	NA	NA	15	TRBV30	TGTGCCTGGAGTGTACTGGGTGGGTTCGGGCAGCCCCAGCATTTT	CAWSVLGGFGQPQHF
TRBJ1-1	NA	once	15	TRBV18	TGTGCCAGCTCACGAAGCTTTACTATGAACACTGAAGCTTTCTTT	CASSRSFTMNTEAFF
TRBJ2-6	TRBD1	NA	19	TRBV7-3	TGTGCCAGCAGCCCCTCTACAGGGGGATCGAGCTCTGGGGCCAACGTCCTGACTTTC	CASSPSTGGSSSGANVLTF
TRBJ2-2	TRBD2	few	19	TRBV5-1	TGCGCCAGCAGCCGGCGTAGGACTAGCGGGAGTAGTAACACCGGGGAGCTGTTTTTT	CASSRRRTSGSSNTGELFF
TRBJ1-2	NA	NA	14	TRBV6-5	TGTGCCAGCAGTTACTCATTCGGCGCCTATGGCTACACCTTC	CASSYSFGAYGYTF
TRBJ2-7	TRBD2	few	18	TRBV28	TGTGCCAGCAAGGTGGCGGGAGGTGGGCGCCTTGAGGACTACGAGCAGTACTTC	CASKVAGGGRLEDYEQYF
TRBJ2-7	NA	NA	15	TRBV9	TGTGCCAGCAGCGCCCAGAGTAGCGGACCCTACGAGCAGTACTTC	CASSAQSSGPYEQYF
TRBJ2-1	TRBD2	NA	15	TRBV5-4	TGTGCCAGCAGCCCGTCTAGCGGGGGGGCGAATGAGCAGTTCTTC	CASSPSSGGANEQFF
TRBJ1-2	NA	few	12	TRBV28	TGTGCCAGCAGCCTGAAAGGATTCGGCTACACCTTC	CASSLKGFGYTF
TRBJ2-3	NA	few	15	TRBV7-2	TGTGCCAGCAGCTTAGGGGTTACGGGCACAGATACGCAGTATTTT	CASSLGVTGTDTQYF
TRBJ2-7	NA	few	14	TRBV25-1	TGTGCCAGCAGTGCCCGGGACGGTTCCTACGAGCAGTACTTC	CASSARDGSYEQYF
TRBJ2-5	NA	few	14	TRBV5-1	TGCGCCAGCAGCTTGGGCGGGGCGGAAGAGACCCAGTACTTC	CASSLGGAEETQYF
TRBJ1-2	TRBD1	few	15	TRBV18	TGTGCCAGCTCACCAGTGACCGGGACAGCAGATGGCTACACCTTC	CASSPVTGTADGYTF
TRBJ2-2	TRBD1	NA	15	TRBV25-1	TGTGCCAGCAAGTCGGACAGGGAAAAGGTCGGGGAGCTGTTTTTT	CASKSDREKVGELFF
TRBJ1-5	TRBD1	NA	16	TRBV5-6	TGTGCCAGCACCAACGCCGGACAGGGTGGCAATCAGCCCCAGCATTTT	CASTNAGQGGNQPQHF
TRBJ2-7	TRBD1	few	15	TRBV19	TGTGCCAGTAGTATACAAGGACAGGGCCCCTACGAGCAGTACTTC	CASSIQGQGPYEQYF